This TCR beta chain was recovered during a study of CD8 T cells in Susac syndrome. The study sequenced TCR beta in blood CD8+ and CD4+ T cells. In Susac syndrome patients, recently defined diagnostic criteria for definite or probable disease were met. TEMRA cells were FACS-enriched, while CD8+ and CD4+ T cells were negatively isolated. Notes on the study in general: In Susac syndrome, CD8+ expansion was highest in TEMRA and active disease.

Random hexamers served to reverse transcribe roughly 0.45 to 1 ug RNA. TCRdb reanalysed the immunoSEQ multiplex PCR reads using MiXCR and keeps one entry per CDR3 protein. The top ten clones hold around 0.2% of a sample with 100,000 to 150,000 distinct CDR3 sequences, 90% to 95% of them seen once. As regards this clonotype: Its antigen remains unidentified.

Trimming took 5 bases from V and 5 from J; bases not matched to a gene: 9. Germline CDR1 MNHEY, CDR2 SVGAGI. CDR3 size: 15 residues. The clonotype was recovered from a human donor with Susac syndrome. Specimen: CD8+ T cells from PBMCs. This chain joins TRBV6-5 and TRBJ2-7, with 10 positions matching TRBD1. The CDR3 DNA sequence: TGTGCCAGCAGTACCCCGGGACAGGGGATAAACGAGCAGTACTTC. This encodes CASSTPGQGINEQYF.